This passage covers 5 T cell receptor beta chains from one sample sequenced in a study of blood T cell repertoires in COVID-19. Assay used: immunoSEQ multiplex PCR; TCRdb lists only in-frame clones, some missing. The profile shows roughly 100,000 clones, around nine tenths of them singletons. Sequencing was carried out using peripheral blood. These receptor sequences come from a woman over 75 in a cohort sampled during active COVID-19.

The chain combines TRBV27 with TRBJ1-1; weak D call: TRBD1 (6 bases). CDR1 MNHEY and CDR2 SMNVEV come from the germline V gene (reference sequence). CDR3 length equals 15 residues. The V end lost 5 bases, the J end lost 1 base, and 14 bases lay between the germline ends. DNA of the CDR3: TGTGCCAGCAGTAGGCGAACAGGGACGAACACTGAAGCTTTCTTT. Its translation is CASSRRTGTNTEAFF.

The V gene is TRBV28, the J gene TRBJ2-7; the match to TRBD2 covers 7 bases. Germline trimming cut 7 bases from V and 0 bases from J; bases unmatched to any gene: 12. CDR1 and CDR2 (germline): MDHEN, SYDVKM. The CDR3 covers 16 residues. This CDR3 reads CASNRLGLVSSYEQYF. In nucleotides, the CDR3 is TGTGCCAGCAATCGACTCGGACTAGTTAGCTCCTACGAGCAGTACTTC. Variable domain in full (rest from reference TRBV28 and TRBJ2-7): DVKVTQSSRYLVKRTGEKVFLECVQDMDHENMFWYRQDPGLGLRLIYFSYDVKMKEKGDIPEGYSVSREKKERFSLILESASTNQTSMYLCASNRLGLVSSYEQYFGPGTRLTVT.

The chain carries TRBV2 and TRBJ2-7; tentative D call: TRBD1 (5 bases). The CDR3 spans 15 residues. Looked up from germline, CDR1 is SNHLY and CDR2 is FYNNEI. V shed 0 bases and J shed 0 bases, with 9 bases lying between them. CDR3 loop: CASSEAAGISYEQYF. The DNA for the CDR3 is TGTGCCAGCAGTGAAGCGGCAGGGATCTCCTACGAGCAGTACTTC.

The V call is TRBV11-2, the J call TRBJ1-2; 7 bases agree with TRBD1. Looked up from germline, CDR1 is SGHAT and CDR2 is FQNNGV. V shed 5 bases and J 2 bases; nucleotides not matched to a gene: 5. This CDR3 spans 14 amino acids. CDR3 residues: CASSQLTGNYGYTF. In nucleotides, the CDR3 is TGTGCCAGCAGCCAACTGACAGGGAACTATGGCTACACCTTC.

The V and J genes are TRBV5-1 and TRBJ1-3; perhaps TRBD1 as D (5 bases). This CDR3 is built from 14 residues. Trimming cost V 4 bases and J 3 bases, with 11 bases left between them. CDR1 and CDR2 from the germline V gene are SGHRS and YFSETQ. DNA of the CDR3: TGCGCCAGCAGCACCAGGGTGGGTGGAAACACCATATATTTT. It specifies CASSTRVGGNTIYF.